Included here is one T cell receptor (beta chain) sequence, with context. Its antigen is still unknown. These data come from a study of T cell clonotyping in hematopoietic cell transplantation. The wider study: Recipients' pretransplant samples followed cytoreduction. General study findings and limits: CD4 and CD8 repertoire contributions could not be separated without sorting.

The length of the CDR3 is 13 residues. Germline CDR1 and CDR2: SGHRS and YFSETQ. V shed 3 bases and J shed 0 bases, with 7 bases lying between them. Produced via immunoSEQ multiplex PCR; TCRdb's table is partial and in-frame only. The table has about 7,400 clones, approximately 90% seen once. As to time point: recipient sample about 28 days before transplant, after cytoreduction. The sequencing used peripheral blood mononuclear cells, collected before stem cell transplant. This clonotype originated in a man in his 60s with acute myeloid leukemia. Some clones in this sample may be carry-over from other donors' samples. The chain couples TRBV5-1 to TRBJ2-7, with D uncertain. For the CDR3, the DNA is TGCGCCAGCAGCTCGGACCTCTCCTACGAGCAGTACTTC. Residues: CASSSDLSYEQYF.